This T cell receptor (beta chain) stems from a study of blood T cell repertoires in COVID-19. The overall study: PBMCs, B-cell-depleted T cells, or T cells were the source of the cDNA or gDNA that made up the material.

This clone has only a few counts. CDR1 and CDR2 (germline): PRHDT, FYEKMQ (reference sequence). The J segment lost 6 bases and the V segment lost 5 bases, leaving 5 bases of the junction unmatched. The CDR3 covers 13 residues. Authors' analysis steps: Counts of nucleated cells, estimated from reference gene primer amplification, were obtained. The assay was immunoSEQ multiplex PCR, and TCRdb's table has in-frame clones only and misses some. V, J and clone size derive from that table, while D and trimming were established from the DNA sequence. This table holds more than 150,000 clones, roughly 80% found once. The study drew participants aged about 18 to 89 years from 20 to 30 US areas.

This sequence was found in a woman aged 45-59 years who had recovered from COVID-19. Sequences were obtained from PBMCs or T cells enriched from blood (not recorded which). The V call is TRBV13, the J call TRBJ1-2, with 8 bases fitting TRBD1. CDR3 sequence reads: CASSRATGDGYTF. For the CDR3, the DNA is TGTGCCAGCAGCCGGGCGACAGGGGATGGCTACACCTTC.